What follows is one T cell receptor beta chain and its context. V dropped 4 bases and J dropped 3 bases, with 13 bases sitting between them. The CDR3 is 15 residues long. Germline V gives CDR1 LNHNV, CDR2 YYDKDF (reference sequence). These data are taken from a study of blood T cell repertoires in COVID-19. The authors' processing: Amplification with reference gene primers provided the estimates of nucleated cell counts. Profiled with immunoSEQ multiplex PCR; TCRdb holds only in-frame clones, not every one. The V and J calls and the clone size are those of that table, but D and trimming were determined from the DNA. The data hold around 300,000 clones, with roughly 85% observed a single time.

V gene TRBV15 combines with J gene TRBJ2-1; TRBD2 is a possible D gene (6 bases). This clonotype originated in a woman aged 50 to 60 who had recovered from COVID-19. The specimen was peripheral blood. CDR3 bases: TGTGCCACCAGCACCCGGGGGACTGACTACAATGAGCAGTTCTTC. It specifies CATSTRGTDYNEQFF.